This entry lists 25 T cell receptor beta chains sequenced from one sample in a study of T-cell memory formation after mild COVID-19. MiXCR, applied by TCRdb to the 5' RACE reads, yields one record per CDR3 protein. The data contain about 110,000 distinct CDR3 sequences, 15% to 20% of them seen just once; the ten biggest clones take up 5% to 7%. Sequencing input: PBMCs or a T cell subset sorted from them (not recorded which). These receptors were collected from a man between 18 and 29 years old who had mild COVID-19 (a few samples of this study predate the infection). Cell type and time point are not known.

This clonotype has ten or more counts. The rearrangement uses TRBV5-1 and TRBJ1-1, with TRBD1 identical over 7 bases. Germline V gene lookup returns CDR1 SGHRS and CDR2 YFSETQ. Unmatched junction bases numbered 3, after V lost 1 base and J lost 3 bases. This CDR3 has 14 residues. CDR3 sequence (DNA): TGCGCCAGCAGCTTGCGACAGGGTCACACTGAAGCTTTCTTT. It yields the protein CASSLRQGHTEAFF. The complete variable domain, with remaining parts taken from reference TRBV5-1 and TRBJ1-1, reads KAGVTQTPRYLIKTRGQQVTLSCSPISGHRSVSWYQQTPGQGLQFLFEYFSETQRNKGNFPGRFSGRQFSNSRSEMNVSTLELGDSALYLCASSLRQGHTEAFFGQGTRLTVV.

The CDR3 protein is CASSSRGPNYGYTF. The CDR3 nucleotides read TGCGCCAGCAGCTCCCGGGGCCCTAACTATGGCTACACCTTC. This chain links TRBV5-1 with TRBJ1-2; possible D gene TRBD1, 5 bases. V was shortened by 3 bases and J by 0 bases, with 9 bases between the two germline ends. Germline loops: CDR1 SGHRS, CDR2 YFSETQ. The CDR3 runs to 14 residues.

This clonotype was observed a few times. The chain is built from TRBV6-2 or TRBV6-3 and TRBJ2-2; TRBD1 might be the D (6 bases). CDR3 length: 16 amino acids. CDR1 is MNHEY, CDR2 SVGEGT, per germline. V was clipped by 7 bases and J by 5 bases, with 20 bases between them. The CDR3 bases are TGTGCCAGCACCAAAGGGGGACACATGAGGACCGGGGAGCTGTTTTTT. Its protein is CASTKGGHMRTGELFF.

V and J are TRBV7-2 and TRBJ2-1, with TRBD2 as a possible D gene (6 bases). Germline V lookup: CDR1 SGHTA, CDR2 FQGNSA. The germline V and J ends were trimmed by 2 bases and 10 bases, with 21 bases remaining between them. The CDR3 loop spans 16 amino acids. CDR3 nucleotides: TGTGCCAGCAGCTTACCCCAGGGAGGTGGATTGTACGAGCAGTTCTTC. Translation gives CASSLPQGGGLYEQFF.

The rearrangement uses TRBV5-1 and TRBJ2-5; D may be TRBD1 (6 bases). Germline CDR1 and CDR2: SGHRS and YFSETQ. Trimming pared 4 bases from V and 4 bases from J, leaving 14 bases between. CDR3 length equals 14 residues. CDR3 nucleotide sequence: TGCGCCAGCAGCCCGAGGGACAACTTAGAGACCCAGTACTTC. Translating it yields CASSPRDNLETQYF.

The V call is TRBV27, the J call TRBJ2-3; tentatively, D is TRBD1 (5 bases). Looked up from germline, CDR1 is MNHEY and CDR2 is SMNVEV (reference sequence). Trimming took 3 bases from V and 0 from J, leaving 19 bases between them. The CDR3 totals 18 residues. The CDR3 sequence: CASSFTLGAGPSTDTQYF. The DNA of the CDR3 is TGTGCCAGCAGTTTTACGCTAGGGGCCGGTCCTAGCACAGATACGCAGTATTTT.

This clonotype came up a few times. The chain combines TRBV7-2 with TRBJ2-7; 12 bases line up with TRBD2. Germline-derived CDR1 and CDR2 are SGHTA and FQGNSA. The CDR3 has 14 amino acids. V lost 5 bases, J lost 4 bases, and 3 bases stayed unmatched. This CDR3 reads CASSALAGGYEQYF. DNA of the CDR3: TGTGCCAGCAGCGCACTAGCGGGGGGATACGAGCAGTACTTC. Filled out from reference TRBV7-2 and TRBJ2-7, the complete variable domain reads GAGVSQSPSNKVTEKGKDVELRCDPISGHTALYWYRQSLGQGLEFLIYFQGNSAPDKSGLPSDRFSAERTGGSVSTLTIQRTQQEDSAVYLCASSALAGGYEQYFGPGTRLTVT.

This clonotype came up many times. The chain combines TRBV7-2 with TRBJ2-3; 11 bases are a match to TRBD2. Germline V gene data show CDR1 as SGHTA and CDR2 as FQGNSA. After removal of 5 bases from V and 5 bases from J, the junction contained 12 bases not matched to a gene. The CDR3 has 17 amino acids. The CDR3 loop is CASSANALAGGRDTQYF. CDR3 in DNA: TGTGCCAGCAGCGCCAATGCGCTAGCGGGGGGCAGAGATACGCAGTATTTT.

The chain joins TRBV18 to TRBJ2-5; 11 nucleotides agree with TRBD1. Germline lookup yields CDR1 KGHSH and CDR2 LQKENI. This CDR3 is 14 amino acids long. V shed 8 bases and J 5 bases; nucleotides not matched to a gene: 7. The CDR3 nucleotides are TGTGCCAGCCGGTGGACAGGGGGCAAGGAGACCCAGTACTTC. Protein: CASRWTGGKETQYF.

This chain joins TRBV20-1 and TRBJ1-2, with 7 bases matching TRBD1. Germline V gives CDR1 DFQATT, CDR2 SNEGSKA (reference sequence). This CDR3 comprises 13 residues. V shed 5 bases and J 7 bases; nucleotides not matched to a gene: 10. CDR3 nucleotide sequence: TGCAGTGCTTCTCTACCGGGACAGCGTGGCTACACCTTC. Amino acid sequence: CSASLPGQRGYTF.

This clonotype was detected many times. The chain employs TRBV6-5 and TRBJ2-3; weak D call: TRBD2 (7 bases). The CDR3 consists of 15 residues. The V and J ends lost 2 bases and 5 bases respectively, with 14 bases between them. The germline CDR1 and CDR2 sequences are MNHEY and SVGAGI. CDR3 coding DNA: TGTGCCAGCAGTTACGGGGGGGCCCGGATAGATACGCAGTATTTT. Translated, it gives CASSYGGARIDTQYF.

This rearrangement joins TRBV29-1 to TRBJ2-7; TRBD2 matches at 7 bases. Germline CDR1 is SQVTM and CDR2 is ANQGSEA. V gave up 3 bases and J gave up 2 bases; unmatched junction bases: 1. CDR3 length: 12 residues. The CDR3 DNA reads as TGCAGCGTTGATGGGGGGGCCTACGAGCAGTACTTC. Protein product: CSVDGGAYEQYF.

This clonotype was detected a few times. The chain employs TRBV29-1 and TRBJ2-3; the match to TRBD1 covers 11 bases. Germline V gives CDR1 SQVTM, CDR2 ANQGSEA. Trimming took 7 bases from V and 0 from J; bases not matched to a gene: 3. The CDR3 spans 14 residues. This CDR3 reads CSAGQGASTDTQYF. The CDR3 DNA follows: TGCAGCGCCGGACAGGGGGCTAGCACAGATACGCAGTATTTT.

This clonotype was counted at least ten times. The rearrangement joins TRBV7-9 to TRBJ2-3; 7 nucleotides agree with TRBD1. After removal of 3 bases from V and 4 bases from J, the junction contained 7 bases not matched to a gene. Germline CDR1 is SEHNR and CDR2 is FQNEAQ (reference sequence). The CDR3 extends over 15 amino acids. The CDR3 nucleotides read TGTGCCAGCAGCTTCACCGGGACAGTTGCAGATACGCAGTATTTT. This gives the protein CASSFTGTVADTQYF. The complete variable domain, with remaining parts taken from reference TRBV7-9 and TRBJ2-3, reads DTGVSQNPRHKITKRGQNVTFRCDPISEHNRLYWYRQTLGQGPEFLTYFQNEAQLEKSRLLSDRFSAERPKGSFSTLEIQRTEQGDSAMYLCASSFTGTVADTQYFGPGTRLTVL.

This clonotype has only a few counts. The CDR3 is CASSRPPGQGRGEQYF. The CDR3 nucleotides read TGTGCCAGCAGCAGACCTCCGGGACAGGGTCGTGGGGAGCAGTACTTC. V usage is TRBV7-2 and J usage is TRBJ2-7; 9 bases map to TRBD1. The V segment lost 5 bases and the J segment 7 bases; nucleotides outside the gene matches: 15. Germline values: CDR1 SGHTA, CDR2 FQGNSA. This CDR3 is built from 16 residues.

This clonotype was found a few times. The CDR3 bases are TGTGCCAGCAGCCCCTTTGCCCGGGGAGGCACCGGGGAGCTGTTTTTT. Protein product: CASSPFARGGTGELFF. The J gene is TRBJ2-2, the V gene TRBV7-3; D is possibly TRBD2 (6 bases). Trimming took 5 bases from V and 4 from J, leaving 17 bases between them. Germline V CDR1 and CDR2: SGHTA, FQGTGA. This CDR3 region has 16 residues.

The chain is built from TRBV20-1 and TRBJ2-7, with a weak D call TRBD1 (7 bases). The CDR3 spans 14 residues. The germline CDR1 and CDR2 sequences are DFQATT and SNEGSKA (reference sequence). V gave up 5 bases and J gave up 6 bases, with 20 bases separating them. The CDR3 nucleotides read TGCAGTGCTCCTTCGACAGGGACTCTCCTCGAGCAGTACGTC. As protein: CSAPSTGTLLEQYV.

This clonotype was observed a single time. This sequence joins TRBV4-3 and TRBJ2-5, with 10 bases lining up with TRBD2. J was trimmed by 1 base and V by 1 base; bases with no gene match: 6. Germline loops: CDR1 LGHNA, CDR2 YSLEER. The CDR3 is made up of 17 amino acids. DNA for the CDR3: TGCGCCAGCAGCCAAGGGGCGAGCGGGGGGGCCCAAGAGACCCAGTACTTC. Translation gives CASSQGASGGAQETQYF.

The chain carries TRBV20-1 and TRBJ2-7; D is unclear. The CDR3 spans 14 residues. Trimming pared 8 bases from V and 0 bases from J, leaving 17 bases between. CDR1 and CDR2 from the germline V gene are DFQATT and SNEGSKA (reference sequence). The chain's CDR3 is CSSTDARSSYEQYF. The CDR3 DNA follows: TGCAGTTCCACGGACGCGAGGAGCTCCTACGAGCAGTACTTC.

The chain joins TRBV5-6 to TRBJ1-4; 8 bases fit TRBD1. The V and J ends lost 3 bases and 7 bases, in that order; junction bases with no gene match: 2. Germline V CDR1 and CDR2: SGHDT, YYEEEE. The CDR3 is made up of 13 amino acids. The DNA for the CDR3 is TGTGCCAGCAGCTGGGGGACAGGTGAAAAACTGTTTTTT. This codes for CASSWGTGEKLFF.

The chain combines TRBV5-1 with TRBJ2-2; D remains ambiguous. CDR3 length equals 16 residues. Germline V gene sequence: CDR1 SGHRS, CDR2 YFSETQ. V gave up 2 bases and J gave up 0 bases, with 11 bases separating them. The CDR3 reads CASSLGGNSNTGELFF. The CDR3 DNA reads as TGCGCCAGCAGCTTAGGTGGCAACTCGAACACCGGGGAGCTGTTTTTT.

This clonotype was seen only a few times. This sequence joins TRBV5-1 and TRBJ1-2; 8 bases are shared with TRBD1. With V trimmed by 1 base and J by 7 bases, 6 bases remained unmatched. Per the germline V gene, CDR1 is SGHRS and CDR2 is YFSETQ. The CDR3 loop spans 14 amino acids. The CDR3 DNA reads TGCGCCAGCAGCTTGTACCAGGGGGCGCCTGGCTACACCTTC. Its translation is CASSLYQGAPGYTF.

On this clonotype: One junction end disagrees with the germline gene, perhaps due to a read error. V gene TRBV5-1 combines with J gene TRBJ1-2; possible D gene TRBD1, 5 bases. This CDR3 region has 13 residues. Germline CDR1 reads SGHRS; CDR2 reads YFSETQ. Here the CDR3 reads CASSGVPEGRKGF. For the CDR3, the DNA is TGCGCCAGCAGCGGCGTCCCGGAGGGGAGGAAGGGTTTC.

The rearrangement links TRBV3-1 to TRBJ1-5; maybe TRBD1 (6 bases). Germline loops: CDR1 LGHDT, CDR2 YNNKEL (reference sequence). The CDR3 sequence is 14 residues long. Trimming shortened V by 2 bases and J by 5 bases, and 10 bases separated the two germline ends. The CDR3 is CASSQSDSDQPQHF. The CDR3 region has the DNA TGTGCCAGCAGCCAATCGGACAGTGATCAGCCCCAGCATTTT.

V usage is TRBV7-2 and J usage is TRBJ1-4; D ambiguous. The V end was cut by 3 bases, the J end by 8 bases, with 10 bases between. From germline, CDR1 is SGHTA and CDR2 FQGNSA. This CDR3 spans 13 amino acids. This CDR3 reads CASSFITREKLFF. The CDR3, as DNA: TGTGCCAGCAGCTTTATCACTCGGGAAAAACTGTTTTTT.